This TCR beta chain was documented in a study of shared clonotypes between healthy human individuals. Regarding this clone: The target antigen is unknown.

Broader study findings: Naive CD4 clonotypes were shared across a few donors at roughly 5.3%. Memory subsets had estimated richness that was generally smaller than that of naive subsets.

The germline V gene encodes CDR1 SGHVS and CDR2 FNYEAQ. The V end was cut by 7 bases, the J end by 1 base, with 11 bases between. The CDR3 totals 13 residues. Libraries were prepared by immunoSEQ multiplex PCR; TCRdb keeps only in-frame clonotypes and omits some of them. There are roughly 1.5 million clones in the sample; 98% occur only once, and about 0.42% lies in the top ten. This clonotype was obtained from a man aged 25 to 45 in good health. This chain joins TRBV7-6 and TRBJ2-7; weak D call: TRBD2 (5 bases). The sequenced sample consisted of naive CD4+ T cells sorted from blood. The subset here: CD45RA+ positively selected. CDR3 amino acids: CASTAGSSYEQYF. The CDR3 DNA follows: TGTGCCAGCACGGCGGGTTCGTCCTACGAGCAGTACTTC.